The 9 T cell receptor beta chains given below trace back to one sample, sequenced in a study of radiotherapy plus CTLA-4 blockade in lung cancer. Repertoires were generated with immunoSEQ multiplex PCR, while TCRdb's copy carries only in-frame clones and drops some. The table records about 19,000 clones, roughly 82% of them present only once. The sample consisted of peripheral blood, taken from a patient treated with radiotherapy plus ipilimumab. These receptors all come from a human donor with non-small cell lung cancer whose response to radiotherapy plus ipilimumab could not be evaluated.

CDR3 sequence reads: CASSLRQNEQFF. Written as DNA, the CDR3 is TGCGCCAGCAGCTTGAGACAGAATGAGCAGTTCTTC. This sequence joins TRBV5-1 and TRBJ2-1; maybe TRBD1 (5 bases). The V end lost 1 base, the J end lost 7 bases, and 6 bases lay between the germline ends. Germline V CDR1 and CDR2: SGHRS, YFSETQ. The CDR3 is 12 amino acids.

As DNA, the CDR3 is TGTGCCAGCAGCTTGAGGGGGTCCACCTCCTACGAGCAGTACTTC. It codes for CASSLRGSTSYEQYF. This chain connects TRBV5-6 to TRBJ2-7; perhaps TRBD1 as D (6 bases). V lost 1 base, J lost 0 bases, and 11 bases lay in between. Per the germline V gene, CDR1 is SGHDT and CDR2 is YYEEEE. This CDR3 is built from 15 residues.

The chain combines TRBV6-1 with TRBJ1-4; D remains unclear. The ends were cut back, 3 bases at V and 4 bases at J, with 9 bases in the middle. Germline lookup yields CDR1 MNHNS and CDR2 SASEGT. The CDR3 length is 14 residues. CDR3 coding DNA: TGTGCCAGCAGTGATGGGCAGATTAATGAAAAACTGTTTTTT. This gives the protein CASSDGQINEKLFF.

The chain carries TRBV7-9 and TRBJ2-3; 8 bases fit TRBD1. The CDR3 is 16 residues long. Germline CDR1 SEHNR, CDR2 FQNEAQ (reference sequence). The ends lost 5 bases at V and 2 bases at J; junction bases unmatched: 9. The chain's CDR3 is CASSPGSQGATDTQYF. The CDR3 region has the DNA TGTGCCAGCAGCCCAGGGAGTCAGGGGGCCACAGATACGCAGTATTTT.

The CDR3 protein is CASSPAVASARNEQFF. The CDR3 DNA follows: TGTGCCAGCAGCCCCGCTGTGGCTAGCGCTAGGAATGAGCAGTTCTTC. The chain couples TRBV28 to TRBJ2-1; maybe TRBD2 (6 bases). The CDR3 sequence is 16 residues long. The ends were cut back, 6 bases at V and 7 bases at J, with 22 bases in the middle. Germline CDR1 reads MDHEN; CDR2 reads SYDVKM.

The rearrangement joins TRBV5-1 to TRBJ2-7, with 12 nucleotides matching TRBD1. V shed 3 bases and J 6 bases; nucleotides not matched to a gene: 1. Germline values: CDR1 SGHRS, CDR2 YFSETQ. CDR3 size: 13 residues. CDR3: CASSWDRGREQYF. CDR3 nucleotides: TGCGCCAGCAGCTGGGACAGGGGGCGCGAGCAGTACTTC. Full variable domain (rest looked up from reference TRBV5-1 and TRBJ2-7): KAGVTQTPRYLIKTRGQQVTLSCSPISGHRSVSWYQQTPGQGLQFLFEYFSETQRNKGNFPGRFSGRQFSNSRSEMNVSTLELGDSALYLCASSWDRGREQYFGPGTRLTVT.

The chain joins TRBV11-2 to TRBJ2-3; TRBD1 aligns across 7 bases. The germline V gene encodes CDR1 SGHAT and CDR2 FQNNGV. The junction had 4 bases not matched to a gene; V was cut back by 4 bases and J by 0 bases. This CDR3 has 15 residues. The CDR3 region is CASSWATGSTDTQYF. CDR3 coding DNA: TGTGCCAGCAGCTGGGCGACAGGGAGCACAGATACGCAGTATTTT.

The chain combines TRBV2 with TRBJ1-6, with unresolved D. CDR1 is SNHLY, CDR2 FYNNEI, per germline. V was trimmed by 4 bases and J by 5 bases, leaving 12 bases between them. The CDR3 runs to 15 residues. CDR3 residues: CASSVGTVDNSPLHF. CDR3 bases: TGTGCCAGCAGTGTTGGAACAGTCGATAATTCACCCCTCCACTTT.

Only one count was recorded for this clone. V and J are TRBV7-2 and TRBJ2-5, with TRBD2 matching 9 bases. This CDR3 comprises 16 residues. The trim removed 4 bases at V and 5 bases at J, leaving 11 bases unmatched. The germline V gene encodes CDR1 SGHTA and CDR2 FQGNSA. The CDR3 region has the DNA TGTGCCAGCAGCTCCAGGCGGGGGGGTGGTCGGGAGACCCAGTACTTC. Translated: CASSSRRGGGRETQYF.